The T cell receptor beta chain described here comes from a study of T cell therapy after organ transplantation (dated by TCRdb to between 2019 and 2020). In the study overall: Therapy products were autologous CMV-specific T cells expanded in vitro for about 15 days with a peptide pool of 30 HLA class I and II CMV epitopes. Each patient got up to 6 T cell doses, given every 2 weeks, and was then monitored for over 25 weeks after finishing therapy. About 80% of the ten patients were classed as clinical responders and two as nonresponders. Patients received a median of 1.92 x 10^8 CMV-specific T cells across 2 to 6 intravenous infusions. Blood samples for the long-term post-therapy time point were collected 20 to 29 weeks after therapy was completed. An open-label phase I trial of autologous CMV-specific adoptive T cell therapy in solid-organ transplant recipients was the basis for the study, which was a follow-up TRBV repertoire analysis. Of the roughly eleven patients, only seven or eight had long-term post-therapy samples available.

Using the immunoSEQ two-step, bias-controlled multiplex PCR assay, TRB CDR3 regions were amplified from genomic DNA. An Illumina NextSeq 500 was used to sequence the CDR3 libraries. Turning to the authors' computational methods: The immunoSEQ Analyzer platform was used for initial alignment and bioinformatics, including bias normalization against synthetic CDR3 analogs. Annotation of V, D and J genes followed the definitions in the IMGT database. Additional TRBV analyses were carried out with default settings in VDJtools version 1.1.10 and the R package tcR version 2.2.1.11. GLIPH analysis was done using default settings in version 1.0. In CDR3 sequences with at least 5 reads, significant changes in clonotype frequency were tested by a 2-sided binomial test with Benjamini-Hochberg correction (alpha = 0.01). Sourced from immuneACCESS, this table was stored by TCRdb with only in-frame sequences that have V and J called. A share of the clones is absent; for the studies checked, an unresolved V gene accounts for under half, and the remainder has no known explanation. V and J calls and clone size are those listed in that table; D and trimming were worked out from the DNA. The sample table holds fewer than 4,500 clones, of which under 75% were seen once. Of the sample, less than 40% falls within the top ten clones.

Taken with the paper, the label for time point translates to: 20-29 weeks after completion of therapy. Solid-organ transplant recipients with drug-resistant/recurrent cytomegalovirus were included as patients. Approximately 9 trial participants were selected for repertoire analysis based on availability of post-therapy peripheral blood mononuclear cells. A BD FACSAria III was used to sort viable CD3+CD8+CD4- lymphocytes from PBMCs. The Qiagen DNeasy Kit was used to extract genomic DNA from the sorted cells. A note on this clone: Its specific antigen is unknown. No qualities accompany the bases; no much larger clone lies one base away.

The paper as a whole reports these results and caveats: The small cohort prevented assessing confounders such as concurrent antirejection and antiviral medications. The fold change in CD8 clonality after therapy was inversely correlated with pretherapy clonality, which suggests that less biased repertoires were more open to remodeling. Reconstitution after therapy appeared to involve both transferred clonotypes and endogenous clonotypes that were not detected in the therapy products. Few detected expansions in nonresponders may reflect reduced sample coverage from poor CD8+ T cell yield. Before therapy, nonresponders had marked clonal expansions, and after therapy the repertoires of nonresponders changed only minimally.

From a lookup of the germline V gene, CDR1 and CDR2 are MNHEY and SVGAGI. V lost 6 bases and J lost 7 bases; the stretch between them is 9 bases long. The CDR3 covers 11 residues, taking in both the cysteine and the phenylalanine. The only DNA kept is the CDR3, 33 bases in frame from the first base. The source of this sequence is a human patient who had received a solid organ transplant and had CMV disease. A transplant means some T cells may be of graft donor rather than patient origin. The sequences come from CD8+ T cells from blood, collected after autologous CMV-specific T cell therapy. The rearrangement combines TRBV6-5 with TRBJ1-2; tentative D gene TRBD1, with 5 bases matching. In nucleotide form, the sequence is TGTGCCAGCAGGACCCAGGGTGGCTACACCTTC. Translated, it reads CASRTQGGYTF.